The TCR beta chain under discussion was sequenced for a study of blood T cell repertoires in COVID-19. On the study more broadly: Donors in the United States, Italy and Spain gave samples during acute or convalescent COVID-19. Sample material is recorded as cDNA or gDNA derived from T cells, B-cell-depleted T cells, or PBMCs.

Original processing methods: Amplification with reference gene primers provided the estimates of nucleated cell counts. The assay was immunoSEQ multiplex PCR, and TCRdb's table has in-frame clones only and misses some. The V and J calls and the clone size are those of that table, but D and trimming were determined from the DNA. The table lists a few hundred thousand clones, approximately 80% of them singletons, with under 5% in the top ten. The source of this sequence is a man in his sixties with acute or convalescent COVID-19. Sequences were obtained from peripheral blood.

The CDR3 protein is CASSSQSYYEQYF. In DNA form, the CDR3 reads TGTGCCAGCAGTTCTCAATCCTACTACGAGCAGTACTTC. The chain combines TRBV28 with TRBJ2-7, with D unresolved. Germline V gene sequence: CDR1 MDHEN, CDR2 SYDVKM. This CDR3 contains 13 residues. V was trimmed by 4 bases and J by 3 bases, leaving 10 bases between them.